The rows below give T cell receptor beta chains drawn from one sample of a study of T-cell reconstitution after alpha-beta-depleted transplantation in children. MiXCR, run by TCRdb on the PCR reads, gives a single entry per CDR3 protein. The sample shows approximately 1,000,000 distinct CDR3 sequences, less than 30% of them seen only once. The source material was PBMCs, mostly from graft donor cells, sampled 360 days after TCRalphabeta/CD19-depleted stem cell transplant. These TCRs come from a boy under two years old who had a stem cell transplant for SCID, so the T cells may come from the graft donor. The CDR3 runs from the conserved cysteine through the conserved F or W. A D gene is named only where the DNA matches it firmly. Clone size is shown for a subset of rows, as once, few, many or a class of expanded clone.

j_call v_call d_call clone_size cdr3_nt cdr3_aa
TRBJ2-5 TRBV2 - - TGTGCCAGCAGTCCAGGTGGGGTAGGTGAGACCCAGTACTTC CASSPGGVGETQYF
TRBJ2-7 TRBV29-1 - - TGCAGCACGAAAACAGGGTTCTACGAGCAGTACTTC CSTKTGFYEQYF
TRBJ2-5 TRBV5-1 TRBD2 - TGCGCCAGCAGCCCCGGGACTAGCGGGAATCAAGAGACCCAGTACTTC CASSPGTSGNQETQYF
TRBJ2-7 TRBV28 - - TGTGCCAGCAGTTTCGGGGGACAACGTTACGAGCAGTACTTC CASSFGGQRYEQYF
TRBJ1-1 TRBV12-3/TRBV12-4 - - TGTGCCAGCAGTTTAGTATTATCGCGACTGAACACTGAAGCTTTCTTT CASSLVLSRLNTEAFF
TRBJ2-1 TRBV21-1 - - TGTGCCAGCAGCTCCACTAGCGGGGGTCTCTATGAGCAGTTCTTC CASSSTSGGLYEQFF
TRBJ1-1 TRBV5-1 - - TGCGCCAGCAGCTTGTGGGCTCCTATGAACACTGAAGCTTTCTTT CASSLWAPMNTEAFF
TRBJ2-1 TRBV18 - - TGTGCCAGCTCACCAGCCCCTCAAGCCCCTTACAATGAGCAGTTCTTC CASSPAPQAPYNEQFF
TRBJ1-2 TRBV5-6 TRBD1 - TGTGCCAGCAGCCCCCTCACAGGGGGACGAAGCTACACCTTC CASSPLTGGRSYTF
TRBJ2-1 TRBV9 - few TGTGCCAGCAGCGTACCCCCCGGCAGGTTGGTCAATGAGCAGTTCTTC CASSVPPGRLVNEQFF
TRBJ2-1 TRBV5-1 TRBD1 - TGCGCCAGCAGCTTGGGCCCCCGGGACAGGAACTTCAATGAGCAGTTCTTC CASSLGPRDRNFNEQFF
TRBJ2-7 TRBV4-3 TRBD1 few TGCGCCAGCAGCCACCAAACAGGGGGCGAGCAGTACTTC CASSHQTGGEQYF
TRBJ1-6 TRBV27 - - TGTGCCAGCAGTGGGTGGGGGCGCGAAGGAACCCTCCACTTT CASSGWGREGTLHF
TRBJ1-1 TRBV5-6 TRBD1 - TGTGCCAGCAGCTTGGAGACAGGGGATGGCACTGAAGCTTTCTTT CASSLETGDGTEAFF
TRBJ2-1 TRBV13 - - TGTGCCAGCAGCTCCAGGGGCGATGAGCAGTTCTTC CASSSRGDEQFF
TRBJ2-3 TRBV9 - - TGTGCCAGCAGCCCACGACAGGGACTACCCCCCACAGATACGCAGTATTTT CASSPRQGLPPTDTQYF
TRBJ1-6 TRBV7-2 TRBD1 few TGTGCCAGCAGCTTAGCGTTCGACAGGGCCGGACTTGGTGGGTCACCCCTCCACTTT CASSLAFDRAGLGGSPLHF
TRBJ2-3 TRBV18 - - TGTGCCAGCTCACCCAGGGTACCCAGCACAGATACGCAGTATTTT CASSPRVPSTDTQYF
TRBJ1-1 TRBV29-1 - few TGCAGCGTTGAGGGGGTGGGGGAGTATCAAGTGAACACTGAAGCTTTCTTT CSVEGVGEYQVNTEAFF
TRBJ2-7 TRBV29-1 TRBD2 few TGCAGCGCCTGGGGGGGGGTCTACGAGCAGTACTTC CSAWGGVYEQYF
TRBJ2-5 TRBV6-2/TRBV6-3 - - TGTGCCAGCAGTCCCACTACCGCCGGAGGCCAGTACTTC CASSPTTAGGQYF
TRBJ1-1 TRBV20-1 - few TGCAGTGCTAGTGACTCCGGGACCTCCACTGAAGCTTTCTTT CSASDSGTSTEAFF
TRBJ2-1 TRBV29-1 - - TGCAGCGTTGGGTCGGAACTCTCCTACAATGAGCAGTTCTTC CSVGSELSYNEQFF
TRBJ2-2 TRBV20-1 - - TGCAGTGCTAGGGCTCGTGGCGACGGGGAGCTGTTTTTT CSARARGDGELFF
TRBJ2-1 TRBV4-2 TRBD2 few TGTGCCAGCAGCCAAGATGGGGGGGGTCCCGGCAATGAGCAGTTCTTC CASSQDGGGPGNEQFF
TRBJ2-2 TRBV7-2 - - TGTGCCAGCAGCTTAGGTGCGGGGTCCACCGGGGAGCTGTTTTTT CASSLGAGSTGELFF
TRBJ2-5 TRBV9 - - TGTGCCAGCAGCGTAGGTTCAAACCAAGAGACCCAGTACTTC CASSVGSNQETQYF
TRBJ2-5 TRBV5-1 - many TGCGCCAGCAGCTTGGCCGGGACACGGAAAGAGACCCAGTACTTC CASSLAGTRKETQYF
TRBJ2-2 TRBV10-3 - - TGTGCCATCAGTGGACAGGTCGGGACCGGGGAGCTGTTTTTT CAISGQVGTGELFF
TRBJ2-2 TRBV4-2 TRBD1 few TGTGCCAGCAGTCATAGACAGGGTGCTGTAAACACGGAGCTGTTTTTT CASSHRQGAVNTELFF
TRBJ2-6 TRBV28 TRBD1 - TGTGCCAGCAGTTCTCCGGGACAGCCCCGCTCTGGGGCCAACGTCCTGACTTTC CASSSPGQPRSGANVLTF
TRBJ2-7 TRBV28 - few TGTGCCAGCGGTTGGTGGCAGGAAAACGAGCAGTACTTC CASGWWQENEQYF
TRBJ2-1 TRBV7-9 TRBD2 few TGTGCCAGCAGCTCCGCAGCGGGGGGTTCGAGTGAGCAGTTCTTC CASSSAAGGSSEQFF
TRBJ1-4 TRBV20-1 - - TGCAGTGCTAGAGATCGGAGGGGATCGGGTGAAAAACTGTTTTTT CSARDRRGSGEKLFF
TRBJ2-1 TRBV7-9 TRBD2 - TGTGCCAGCAGCCCGGGGGCGGGGGGGTCCTACAATGAGCAGTTCTTC CASSPGAGGSYNEQFF
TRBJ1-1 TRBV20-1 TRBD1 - TGCAGTGCTGGACGGGACAGGGTGAACACTGAAGCTTTCTTT CSAGRDRVNTEAFF
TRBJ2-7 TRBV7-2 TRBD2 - TGTGCCAGGACTAGCGGGGCCTACGAGCAGTACTTC CARTSGAYEQYF
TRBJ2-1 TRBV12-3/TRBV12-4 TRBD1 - TGTGCCAGCAGTTTACGACAGGGGGACAATGAGCAGTTCTTC CASSLRQGDNEQFF
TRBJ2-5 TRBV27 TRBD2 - TGTGCCAGCGGCTGGGGTAGCGGGGTCAGGCAAGAGACCCAGTACTTC CASGWGSGVRQETQYF
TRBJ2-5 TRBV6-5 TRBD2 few TGTGCCAGCAGTTACCCTACGCGGGGAGGGGAGACCCAGTACTTC CASSYPTRGGETQYF
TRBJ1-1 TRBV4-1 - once TGCGCCAGCACCCTTGCAGAGCGGGGGTACACTGAAGTTTTCTTT CASTLAERGYTEVFF
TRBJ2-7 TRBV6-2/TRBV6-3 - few TGTGCCAGCAGTTACTCCCGGCCGAGCCACCCCCCCTACGAGCAGTACTTC CASSYSRPSHPPYEQYF
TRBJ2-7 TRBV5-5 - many TGTGCCAGCAGCTTGGGAGGGAAGGTTTACGAGCAGTACTTC CASSLGGKVYEQYF
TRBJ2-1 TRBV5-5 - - TGTGCCAGCAGCTTGGCCCATCTTGAGCAGTTCTTC CASSLAHLEQFF
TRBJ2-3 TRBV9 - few TGTGCCAGCAGCAACGGGGGAAGGTCAGATACGCAGTATTTT CASSNGGRSDTQYF
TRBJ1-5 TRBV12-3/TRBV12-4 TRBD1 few TGTGCCAGCAGCTCCGGACAGGGTAACAATCAGCCCCAGCATTTT CASSSGQGNNQPQHF
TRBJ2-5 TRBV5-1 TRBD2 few TGCGCCAGCAGCTTGAGCCTAGCGGGACGACCCTACCAAGAGACCCAGTACTTC CASSLSLAGRPYQETQYF
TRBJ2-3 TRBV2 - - TGTGCCAGCAGTGAGCTGATATATGGGGGGAACACAGATACGCAGTATTTT CASSELIYGGNTDTQYF
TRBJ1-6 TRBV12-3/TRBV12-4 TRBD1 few TGTGCCAGCAGCCCCTCTTCCGGGACAGGGGCACCCTCAGCCCTCCACTTT CASSPSSGTGAPSALHF
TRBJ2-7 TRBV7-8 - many TGTGCCAGCAGCTTAGCTTTGGGGACCTACGAGCAGTACTTC CASSLALGTYEQYF